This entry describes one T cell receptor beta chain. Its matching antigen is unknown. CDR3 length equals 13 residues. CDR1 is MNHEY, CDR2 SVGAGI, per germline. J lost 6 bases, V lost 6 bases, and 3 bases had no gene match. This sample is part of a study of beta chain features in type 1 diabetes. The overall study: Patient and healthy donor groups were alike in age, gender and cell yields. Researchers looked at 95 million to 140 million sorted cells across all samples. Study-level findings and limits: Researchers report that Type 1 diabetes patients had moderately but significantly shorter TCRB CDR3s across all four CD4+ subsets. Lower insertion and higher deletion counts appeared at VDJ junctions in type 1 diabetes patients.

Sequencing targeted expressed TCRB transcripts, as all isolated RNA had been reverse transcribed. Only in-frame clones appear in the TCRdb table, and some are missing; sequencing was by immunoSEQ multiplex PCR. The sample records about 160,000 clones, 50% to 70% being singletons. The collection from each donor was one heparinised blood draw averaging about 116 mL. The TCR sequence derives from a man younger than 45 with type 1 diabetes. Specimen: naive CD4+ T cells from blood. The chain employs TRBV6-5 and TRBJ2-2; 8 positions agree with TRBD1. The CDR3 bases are TGTGCCAGCAGAGACAGGGGCGCCGGGGAGCTGTTTTTT. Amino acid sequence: CASRDRGAGELFF.